This TCR beta chain was recovered during a study of T cell changes during pregnancy in multiple sclerosis. This clone was seen a single time. Profiling relied on immunoSEQ multiplex PCR, and the TCRdb table lists in-frame clones only, not all of them. Seen here are 70,000 to 100,000 clones, 85% to 95% observed once, and the top ten hold 3.5% to 4.5%. There are 17 residues in the CDR3. Germline V gives CDR1 SGDLS, CDR2 YYNGEE. Germline trimming cut 0 bases from V and 0 bases from J; bases unmatched to any gene: 7. This clonotype was obtained from a female donor with multiple sclerosis, enrolled in a pregnancy study. Material: peripheral blood, obtained in the first trimester of pregnancy. This chain links TRBV9 with TRBJ2-5, with 8 nucleotides matching TRBD1. CDR3 region: CASSVEGQATNQETQYF. CDR3 nucleotide sequence: TGTGCCAGCAGCGTAGAGGGACAGGCGACGAACCAAGAGACCCAGTACTTC.